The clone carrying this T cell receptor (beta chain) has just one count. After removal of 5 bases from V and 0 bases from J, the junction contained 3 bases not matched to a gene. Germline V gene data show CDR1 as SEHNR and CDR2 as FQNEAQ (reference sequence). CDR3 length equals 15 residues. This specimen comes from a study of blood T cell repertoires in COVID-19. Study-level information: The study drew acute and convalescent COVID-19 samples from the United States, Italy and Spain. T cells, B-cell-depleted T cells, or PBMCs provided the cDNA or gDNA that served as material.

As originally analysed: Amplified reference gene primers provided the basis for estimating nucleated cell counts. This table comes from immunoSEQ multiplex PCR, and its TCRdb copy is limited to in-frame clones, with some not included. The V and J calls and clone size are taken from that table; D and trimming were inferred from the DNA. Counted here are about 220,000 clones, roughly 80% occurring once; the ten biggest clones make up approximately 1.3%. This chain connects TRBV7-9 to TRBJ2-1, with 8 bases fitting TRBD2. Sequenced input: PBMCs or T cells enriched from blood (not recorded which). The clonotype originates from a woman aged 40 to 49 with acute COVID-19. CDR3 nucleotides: TGTGCCAGCAGCGAAAGCGGGAGCTCCTACAATGAGCAGTTCTTC. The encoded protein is CASSESGSSYNEQFF.